These T cell receptor beta chains were read from a single sample in a study of T cells in tuberculosis. Method: immunoSEQ multiplex PCR; TCRdb's copy keeps in-frame clones and lacks some. The profile shows around 60,000 clones, approximately 81% of them singletons. Sample: CD1b-GMM tetramer-negative cells sorted from PBMCs. Source of these receptors: an adult woman with latent tuberculosis. Both conserved end residues are part of each CDR3. The D gene is left open where the match is weak. Not every row has a clone size; where given, it reads once, few, many or a size class.

once,-,TRBV23-1,TRBJ1-1,TGCGCCAGCAGTCTATCCAGGGGTGAGACTGAAGCTTCCTTT,CASSLSRGETEASF
-,-,TRBV2,TRBJ1-4,TGTGCCAGCAGGAAGGGCAGGGGAGACGAAAAACTGTTTTTT,CASRKGRGDEKLFF
few,-,TRBV6-1,TRBJ1-1,TGTGCCAGCAGTGAAAGTTGGGCACTGCGGGACACTGAAGCTTTCTTT,CASSESWALRDTEAFF
-,-,TRBV7-3,TRBJ2-1,TGTGCCAGCAGCCGAGACTGGGCGGGTTGCTCCTACAATGAGCAGTTCTTC,CASSRDWAGCSYNEQFF
-,TRBD2,TRBV19,TRBJ2-2,TGTGCCAGTAGTTCGTCTAGCGGGGGGGCTGTCGACGGGGAGCTGTTTTTT,CASSSSSGGAVDGELFF
-,TRBD1,TRBV7-8,TRBJ1-2,TGTGCCAGCAGCTTAGGATTCACGGACAGGACATGGTTAGACTATGGCTACACCTTC,CASSLGFTDRTWLDYGYTF
-,-,TRBV9,TRBJ1-3,TGTGCCAGCAGCGCCGGACAGTTATCCTCTGGAAACACCATATATTTT,CASSAGQLSSGNTIYF
-,TRBD1,TRBV11-2,TRBJ1-4,TGTGCCAGCAGCTCGGGACAGGGGGCCGTTCCTCGTTGGGAAAAACTGTTTTTT,CASSSGQGAVPRWEKLFF
-,-,TRBV7-3,TRBJ2-1,TGTGCCAGCAGCTTAACAAGGGCGACAGATGAGCAGTTCTTC,CASSLTRATDEQFF
-,TRBD1,TRBV5-1,TRBJ2-7,TGCGCCAGCAGCTTTCGGACAGGGGCACTATACGAGCAGTACTTC,CASSFRTGALYEQYF
-,-,TRBV7-9,TRBJ2-7,TGTGCCAGCAGCCCGACAGATCCTCGACGCGAGCAGTACTTC,CASSPTDPRREQYF
-,TRBD1,TRBV5-3,TRBJ1-4,TGTGCCAGAAGTATGGACAGGGGGGAAAAACTGTTTTTT,CARSMDRGEKLFF
-,TRBD1,TRBV20-1,TRBJ2-4,TGCAGTGCTGCAGGGGGCGACATTCAGTACTTC,CSAAGGDIQYF
-,-,TRBV6-5,TRBJ1-1,TGTGCCAGCAGTTCAATGGACAGCAGGAACACTGAAGCTTTCTTT,CASSSMDSRNTEAFF
-,TRBD1,TRBV5-1,TRBJ2-7,TGCGCCAGCAGTTGGACAGGGGGCGTCAACGAGCAGTACTTC,CASSWTGGVNEQYF
-,TRBD2,TRBV28,TRBJ2-3,TGTGCCAGCAGTGTGCATAGCGGGAGTTTGAATACGCAGTATTTT,CASSVHSGSLNTQYF
-,TRBD1,TRBV28,TRBJ1-2,TGTGCCAGCAGCCCAGGGGGGTCGGAGAGCTACACCTTC,CASSPGGSESYTF
-,-,TRBV25-1,TRBJ1-2,TGTGCCAGCAGTCCCTCCGGCGGAGCTAACTATGGCTACACCTTC,CASSPSGGANYGYTF
-,TRBD2,TRBV7-8,TRBJ2-3,TGTGCCAGCAGCCCGGACTTTGTGGGCGGGGAGGGAGATACGCAGTATTTT,CASSPDFVGGEGDTQYF
-,TRBD1,TRBV28,TRBJ2-4,TGTGCCAGCAGCCCCACGGGACAGTTCAAAAACATTCAGTACTTC,CASSPTGQFKNIQYF
-,TRBD2,TRBV9,TRBJ2-2,TGTGCCAGCAGCGAGCGCGGGACTAGCGGGGGGGTCGCCGGGGAGCTGTTTTTT,CASSERGTSGGVAGELFF
-,-,TRBV28,TRBJ1-6,TGTGCCAGCAGACAGGCCCATTCACCCCTCCACTTT,CASRQAHSPLHF
-,TRBD1,TRBV28,TRBJ1-2,TGTGCCAGCACAACGACAGGGCTTGACTATGGCTACACCTTC,CASTTTGLDYGYTF
once,TRBD1,TRBV29-1,TRBJ1-2,TGCAGCGTTGATGCAGGGGGTTTTGGCTACACCTTC,CSVDAGGFGYTF
-,-,TRBV9,TRBJ1-6,TGTGCCAGCAGCGTAGGGACGGACAGATATAATTCACCCCTCCACTTT,CASSVGTDRYNSPLHF
-,TRBD2,TRBV18,TRBJ2-2,TGTGCCAGCTCGTGGACTAGCGGGGACGGTCGGGAGCTGTTTTTT,CASSWTSGDGRELFF
-,TRBD1,TRBV5-4,TRBJ2-7,TGTGCCAGCAGCCCAGAGGGACAGACCTACGAGCAGTACTTC,CASSPEGQTYEQYF
-,TRBD2,TRBV7-6,TRBJ2-1,TGTGCCAGCAGCTCGAGCGGGAACTCCTACAATGAGCAGTTCTTC,CASSSSGNSYNEQFF
-,TRBD1,TRBV18,TRBJ1-6,TGTGCCAGCTCTCACCGGGACAGCGGGAATTCACCCCTCCACTTT,CASSHRDSGNSPLHF
-,TRBD2,TRBV10-3,TRBJ2-1,TGTGCCATCAGGGATACTAGCGGTTCCTACAATGAGCAGTTCTTC,CAIRDTSGSYNEQFF
-,-,TRBV28,TRBJ1-1,TGTGCCAGCAGTTTGCAGGGAAAGGGGGCTTTCTTT,CASSLQGKGAFF
once,-,TRBV21-1,TRBJ2-1,TGTGCCAGCAGCAAAGTAGCACTAGCCTTAATCTACAATGAGCAGTTCTTC,CASSKVALALIYNEQFF
-,-,TRBV6-5,TRBJ2-3,TGTGCCAGCAGTTACCAGAGTCGGGGCACAGATACGCAGTATTTT,CASSYQSRGTDTQYF
few,TRBD2,TRBV4-1,TRBJ2-7,TGCGCCAGCAGCCAACCGAGGGCTAGCGGGGGGTACGAGCAGTACTTC,CASSQPRASGGYEQYF
-,-,TRBV5-1,TRBJ2-3,TGCGCCAGCACCTTTGCTTCACCCGGACCTCCCGGAGGGCAGTATTTT,CASTFASPGPPGGQYF
-,TRBD1,TRBV19,TRBJ2-1,TGTGCCAGTAGCCGGGACAGGGGCTACAATGAGCAGTTCTTC,CASSRDRGYNEQFF
-,TRBD2,TRBV7-3,TRBJ2-1,TGTGCCAGCAGCTTAACGAGGCGGGGGAAATACAATGAGCAGTTCTTC,CASSLTRRGKYNEQFF
-,-,TRBV4-2,TRBJ1-2,TGTGCCAGCAGCCAAGGGTCGATAGCAGGGCCCAACTATGGCTACACCTTC,CASSQGSIAGPNYGYTF
-,TRBD1,TRBV5-1,TRBJ2-3,TGCGCCAGCAGCCTAAAATCCGGGACAGGGGGAGTAGATACGCAGTATTTT,CASSLKSGTGGVDTQYF
-,TRBD1,TRBV30,TRBJ1-3,TGTGCCTGGACAGGGCAGGGGGATTCGGGGGTCTCTGGAAACACCATATATTTT,CAWTGQGDSGVSGNTIYF
-,TRBD1,TRBV18,TRBJ2-2,TGTGCCAGCTCAGCAGGGACAGGGCACACCGGGGAGCTGTTTTTT,CASSAGTGHTGELFF
-,-,TRBV11-3,TRBJ2-7,TGTGCCAGCAGCTTAGAAGCCGGGAACGAGCAGTACTTC,CASSLEAGNEQYF
-,TRBD1,TRBV7-2,TRBJ1-2,TGTGCCAGCAGCCCCGGGACAGGCGCACGCTACACCTTC,CASSPGTGARYTF
-,TRBD2,TRBV27,TRBJ2-3,TGTGCCAGCAGTTCCCCAAATAGCGGGAGTAGTACGCAGTATTTT,CASSSPNSGSSTQYF
-,-,TRBV19,TRBJ2-1,TGTGCCAGTAGTCAAGAAACGATTTACAGGGCCTTCAATGGGCAGTTCTTC,CASSQETIYRAFNGQFF
-,-,TRBV4-1,TRBJ1-4,TGCGCCAGCAGCCCGACCCTAGGCGGCAGGGGTAATGAAAAACTGTTTTTT,CASSPTLGGRGNEKLFF
-,TRBD2,TRBV28,TRBJ2-6,TGTGCCAGCAGTTTTGGTATCAGCGGGAGCTCTGGGGCCAACGTCCTGACTTTC,CASSFGISGSSGANVLTF
-,TRBD2,TRBV9,TRBJ2-3,TGTGCCAGCAGCGTAGCCTCGAACAGTGGGGGGGTAGCAGATACGCAGTATTTT,CASSVASNSGGVADTQYF
few,-,TRBV15,TRBJ2-7,TGTGCCACCAGCAGAGCAAGTAGCAACGAGCAGTACTTC,CATSRASSNEQYF
-,TRBD1,TRBV7-6,TRBJ2-1,TGTGCCAGCAGCTTTCACACAGGGGGGCAGTTCTTC,CASSFHTGGQFF
-,-,TRBV19,TRBJ2-1,TGTGCCAGTAGTATTTTCAAGCGGAGCTCCTACAATGAGCAGTTCTTC,CASSIFKRSSYNEQFF
-,-,TRBV7-6,TRBJ1-1,TGTGCCAGCAGCTTATCCTCCCAGGCCAGTGAAGCTTTCTTT,CASSLSSQASEAFF
few,-,TRBV5-3,TRBJ2-3,TGTGCCCCGGAGAGGACTACCACAGATACGCAGTATTTT,CAPERTTTDTQYF
-,-,TRBV6-6,TRBJ1-1,TGTGCCAGCAGCGACACTGAAGCTTTCTTT,CASSDTEAFF
-,TRBD1,TRBV7-3,TRBJ1-2,TGTGCCAGCAGCTTAAAAGGGGGCGGGGGCTACACCTTC,CASSLKGGGGYTF
-,TRBD1,TRBV6-1,TRBJ1-6,TGTGCCAGCAGTGGGACAGGGGAGAACTCACCCCTCCACTTT,CASSGTGENSPLHF
-,TRBD2,TRBV14,TRBJ2-3,TGTGCCAGCAGCCCCCCTAAGGCGGGAGCGGGCACAGATACGCAGTATTTT,CASSPPKAGAGTDTQYF
-,TRBD1,TRBV4-1,TRBJ2-3,TGCGCCAGCAGCCAAGGGGGGGGACAGGGGGCAACAGATACGCAGTATTTT,CASSQGGGQGATDTQYF